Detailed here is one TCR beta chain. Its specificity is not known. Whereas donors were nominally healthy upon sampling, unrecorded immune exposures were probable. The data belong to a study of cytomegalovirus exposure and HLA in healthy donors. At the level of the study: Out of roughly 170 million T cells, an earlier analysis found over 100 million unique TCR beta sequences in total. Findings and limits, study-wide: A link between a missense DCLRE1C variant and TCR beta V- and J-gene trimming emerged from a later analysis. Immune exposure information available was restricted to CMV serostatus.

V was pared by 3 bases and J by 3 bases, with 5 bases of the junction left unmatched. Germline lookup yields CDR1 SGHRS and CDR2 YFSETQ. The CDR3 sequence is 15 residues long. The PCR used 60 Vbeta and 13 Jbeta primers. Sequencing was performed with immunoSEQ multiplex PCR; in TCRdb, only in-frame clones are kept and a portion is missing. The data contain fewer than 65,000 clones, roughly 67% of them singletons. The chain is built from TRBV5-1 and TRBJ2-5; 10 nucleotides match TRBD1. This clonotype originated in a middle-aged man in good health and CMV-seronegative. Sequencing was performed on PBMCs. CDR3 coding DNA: TGCGCCAGCAGCTCCCACGGGACAGGGGAAGAGACCCAGTACTTC. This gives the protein CASSSHGTGEETQYF.